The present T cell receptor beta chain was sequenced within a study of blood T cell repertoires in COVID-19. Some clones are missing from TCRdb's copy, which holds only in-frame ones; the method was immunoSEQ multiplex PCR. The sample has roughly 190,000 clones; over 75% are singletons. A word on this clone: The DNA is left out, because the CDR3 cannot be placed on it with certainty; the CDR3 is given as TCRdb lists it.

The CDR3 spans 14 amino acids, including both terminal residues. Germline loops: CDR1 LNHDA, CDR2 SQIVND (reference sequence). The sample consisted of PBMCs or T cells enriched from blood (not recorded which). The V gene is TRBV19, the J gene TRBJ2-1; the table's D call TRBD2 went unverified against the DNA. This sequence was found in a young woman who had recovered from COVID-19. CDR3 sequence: CASSILLSYNEQFF.